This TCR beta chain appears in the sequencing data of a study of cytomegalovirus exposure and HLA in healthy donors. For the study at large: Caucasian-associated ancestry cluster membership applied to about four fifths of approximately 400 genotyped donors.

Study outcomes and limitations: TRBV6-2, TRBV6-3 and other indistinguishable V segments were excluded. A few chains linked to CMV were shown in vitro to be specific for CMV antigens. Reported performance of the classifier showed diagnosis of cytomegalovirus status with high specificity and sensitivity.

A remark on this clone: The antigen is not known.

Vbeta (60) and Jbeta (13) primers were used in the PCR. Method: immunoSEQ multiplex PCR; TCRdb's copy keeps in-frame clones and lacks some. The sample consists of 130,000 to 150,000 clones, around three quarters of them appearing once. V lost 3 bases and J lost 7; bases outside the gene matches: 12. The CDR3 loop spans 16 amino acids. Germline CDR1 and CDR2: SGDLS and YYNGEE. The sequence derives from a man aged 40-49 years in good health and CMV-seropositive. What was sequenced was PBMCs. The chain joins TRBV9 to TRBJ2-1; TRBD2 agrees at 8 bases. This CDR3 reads CASSAWGSGRGNEQFF. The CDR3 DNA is TGTGCCAGCAGCGCCTGGGGAAGCGGGAGAGGGAATGAGCAGTTCTTC.